This TCR beta chain was retrieved from a study of blood T cell repertoires in COVID-19. About the research overall: The United States, Italy and Spain were the sources of the acute and convalescent COVID-19 samples. Sources were T cells, B-cell-depleted T cells, or PBMCs; the material itself was cDNA or gDNA.

The germline V gene has CDR1 LGHNA and CDR2 YSLEER. With 3 bases removed from V and 1 base from J, the gap between germline ends came to 12 bases. The CDR3 is 15 amino acids. Original analysis: Cell counts per sample came from amplifying reference gene primers. Produced via immunoSEQ multiplex PCR; TCRdb's table is partial and in-frame only. V, J and clone size were drawn from that table, and D and trimming were deduced from the DNA. The table lists fewer than 200,000 clones, roughly 86% of them singletons. The source is a man aged 40-50 years who had recovered from COVID-19. Sequencing input: peripheral blood. The rearrangement links TRBV4-3 to TRBJ2-5; possible D gene TRBD2, 5 bases. CDR3 coding DNA: TGCGCCAGCAGCCAGGGTAGAGGGCTCCAAGAGACCCAGTACTTC. Amino acids: CASSQGRGLQETQYF.